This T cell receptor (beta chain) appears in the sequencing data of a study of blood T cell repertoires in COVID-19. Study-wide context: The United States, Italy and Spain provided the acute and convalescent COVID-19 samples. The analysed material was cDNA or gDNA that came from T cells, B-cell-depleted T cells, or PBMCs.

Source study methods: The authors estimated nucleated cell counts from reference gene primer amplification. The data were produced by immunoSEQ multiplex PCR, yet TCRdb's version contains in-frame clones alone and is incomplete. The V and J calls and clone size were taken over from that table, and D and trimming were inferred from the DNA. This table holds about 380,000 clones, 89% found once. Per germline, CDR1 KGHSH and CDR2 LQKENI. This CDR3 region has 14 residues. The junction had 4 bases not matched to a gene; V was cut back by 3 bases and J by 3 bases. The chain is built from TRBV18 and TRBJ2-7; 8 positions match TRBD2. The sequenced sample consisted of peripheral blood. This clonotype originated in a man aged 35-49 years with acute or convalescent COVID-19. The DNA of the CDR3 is TGTGCCAGCTCACCGGGACTAGACAACTACGAGCAGTACTTC. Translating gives CASSPGLDNYEQYF.